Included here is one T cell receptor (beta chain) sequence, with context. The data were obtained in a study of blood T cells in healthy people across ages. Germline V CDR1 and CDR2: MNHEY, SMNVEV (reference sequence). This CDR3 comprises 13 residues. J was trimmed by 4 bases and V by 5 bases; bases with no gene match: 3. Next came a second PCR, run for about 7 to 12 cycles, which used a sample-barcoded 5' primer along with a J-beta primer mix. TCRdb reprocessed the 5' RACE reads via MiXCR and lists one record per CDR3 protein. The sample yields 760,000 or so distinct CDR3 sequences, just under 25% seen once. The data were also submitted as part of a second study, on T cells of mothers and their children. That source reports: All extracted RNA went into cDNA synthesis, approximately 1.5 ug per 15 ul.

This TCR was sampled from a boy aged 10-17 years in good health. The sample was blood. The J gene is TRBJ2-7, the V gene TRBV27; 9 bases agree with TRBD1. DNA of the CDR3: TGTGCCAGCAGTGCCGGGACAGGGTACGAGCAGTACTTC. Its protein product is CASSAGTGYEQYF.